Described below is a single TCR beta chain sequence and its context. Its antigen is not identified. These data are taken from a study of T cells expressing NK-cell markers. Study observations and caveats: Once again these clonotypes came out on top in the CD3+CD56-NKG2C+ fraction of a few donors. Five or six donors showed dominant NKG2C+ clonotypes comprising about 1.0-7.0% of their CD8+ T cells.

Production of TCR beta cDNA relied on 5'RACE template switching with UMIs. TCRdb reprocessed the 5' RACE reads; each CDR3 protein has one entry and no DNA is given. In all, the sample yields about 460,000 distinct CDR3 sequences. Sequences were obtained from blood T cells: a sorted CD56 or NKG2C T cell subset, CD4+ or CD8+ T cells, or bulk PBMC T cells (not recorded which). The sequence was collected from a woman between 50 and 59 years old in good health.

CDR3 region: CASGAGLGADTQYF. V gene TRBV2 combines with J gene TRBJ2-3; TCRdb's D call of TRBD2 is untestable without DNA. Germline-derived CDR1 and CDR2 are SNHLY and FYNNEI. There are 14 residues in the CDR3.